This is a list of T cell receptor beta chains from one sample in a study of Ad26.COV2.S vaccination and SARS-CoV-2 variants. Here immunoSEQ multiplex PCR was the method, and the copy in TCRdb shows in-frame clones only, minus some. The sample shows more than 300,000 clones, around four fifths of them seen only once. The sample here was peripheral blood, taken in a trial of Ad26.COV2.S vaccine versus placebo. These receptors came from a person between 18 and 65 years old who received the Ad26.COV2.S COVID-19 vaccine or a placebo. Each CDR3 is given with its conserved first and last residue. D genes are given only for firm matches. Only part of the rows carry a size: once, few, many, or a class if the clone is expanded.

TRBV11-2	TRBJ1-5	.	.	CASSLSGQPQHF	TGTGCCAGCAGCTTATCCGGTCAGCCCCAGCATTTT
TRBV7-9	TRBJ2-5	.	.	CASSLVRETQYF	TGTGCCAGCAGCTTAGTGCGGGAGACCCAGTACTTC
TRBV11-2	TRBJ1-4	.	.	CASSPGTGEKLFF	TGTGCCAGCAGCCCCGGGACGGGTGAAAAACTGTTTTTT
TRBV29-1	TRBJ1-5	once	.	CSVLALYSNQPQHF	TGCAGCGTTCTCGCGTTATATAGCAATCAGCCCCAGCATTTT
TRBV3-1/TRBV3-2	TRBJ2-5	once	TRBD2	CASSGRGGEETQYF	TGTGCCAGCAGCGGACGGGGGGGCGAAGAGACCCAGTACTTC
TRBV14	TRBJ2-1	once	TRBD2	CASSYRASGGKNEQFF	TGTGCCAGCAGCTACCGGGCTAGCGGGGGGAAAAATGAGCAGTTCTTC
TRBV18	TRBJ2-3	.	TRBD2	CASSPARGGVEDTQYF	TGTGCCAGCTCACCAGCCCGGGGGGGCGTTGAAGATACGCAGTATTTT
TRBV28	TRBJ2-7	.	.	CASGQGYYEQYF	TGTGCCAGCGGTCAGGGATACTACGAGCAGTACTTC
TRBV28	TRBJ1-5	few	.	CASSSIGSQPQHF	TGTGCCAGCAGTTCAATAGGCTCTCAGCCCCAGCATTTT
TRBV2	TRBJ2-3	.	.	CATKRTVSTDTQYF	TGTGCCACAAAGAGGACGGTTAGCACAGATACGCAGTATTTT
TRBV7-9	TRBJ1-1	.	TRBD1	CASRPDRGVNTEAFF	TGTGCCAGCAGACCCGACAGGGGGGTGAACACTGAAGCTTTCTTT
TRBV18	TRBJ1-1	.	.	CASSPRRADTLAEAFF	TGTGCCAGCTCACCAAGGAGGGCAGACACCTTGGCTGAAGCTTTCTTT
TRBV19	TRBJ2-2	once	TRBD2	CASSHERGASNTGELFF	TGTGCCAGTAGCCACGAGCGGGGGGCCTCGAACACCGGGGAGCTGTTTTTT
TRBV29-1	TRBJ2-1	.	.	CSVESRGTYNEQFF	TGCAGCGTTGAAAGTCGGGGGACCTACAATGAGCAGTTCTTC
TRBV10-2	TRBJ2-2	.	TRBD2	CASRVSGGPSGELFF	TGCGCCAGCAGAGTTAGCGGGGGCCCCTCCGGGGAGCTGTTTTTT
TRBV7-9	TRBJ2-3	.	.	CASRPIGDTQYF	TGTGCCAGCAGACCAATCGGGGATACGCAGTATTTT
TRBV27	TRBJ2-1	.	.	CASRQGHAVGEQFF	TGTGCCAGCAGGCAGGGACACGCGGTAGGTGAGCAGTTCTTC
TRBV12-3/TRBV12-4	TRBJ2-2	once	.	CASRRGPGELFF	TGTGCCAGCAGGCGGGGACCGGGGGAGCTGTTTTTT
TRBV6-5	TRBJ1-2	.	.	CASSPGGLWYGYTF	TGTGCCAGCAGCCCGGGCGGACTTTGGTATGGCTACACCTTC
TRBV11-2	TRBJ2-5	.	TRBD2	CASSSQGLAGETQYF	TGTGCCAGCAGCTCCCAGGGACTAGCAGGAGAGACCCAGTACTTC
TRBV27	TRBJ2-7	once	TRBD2	CASSLSAPGLAGGLSYEQYF	TGTGCCAGCAGTTTAAGTGCCCCGGGACTAGCGGGGGGCCTCTCCTACGAGCAGTACTTC
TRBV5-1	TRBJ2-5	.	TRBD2	CASSFGTSGGVVETQYF	TGCGCCAGCAGCTTCGGGACTAGCGGGGGGGTCGTGGAGACCCAGTACTTC
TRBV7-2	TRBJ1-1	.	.	CASSLAGGGLTEAFF	TGTGCCAGCAGCTTAGCGGGTGGGGGCCTCACTGAAGCTTTCTTT
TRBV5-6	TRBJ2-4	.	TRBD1	CASSLFSGGPKNIQYF	TGTGCCAGCAGCTTGTTTTCAGGGGGACCCAAAAACATTCAGTACTTC
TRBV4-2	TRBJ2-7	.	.	CASSQAQGSYEQYF	TGTGCCAGCAGCCAAGCCCAGGGTAGCTACGAGCAGTACTTC
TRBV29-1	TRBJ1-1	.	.	CSVPRGGLKAAEAFF	TGCAGCGTGCCACGTGGGGGACTGAAGGCGGCTGAAGCTTTCTTT
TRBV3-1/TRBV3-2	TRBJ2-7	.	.	CASSPFGTSYEQYF	TGTGCCAGCAGCCCGTTCGGGACTTCCTACGAGCAGTACTTC
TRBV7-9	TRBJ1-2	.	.	CASSLAVAAGGYTF	TGTGCCAGCAGCTTAGCTGTGGCAGCAGGCGGCTACACCTTC